This TCR beta chain came from a study of beta chain features in type 1 diabetes. About the research overall: Age, gender and cell yields were alike across patients and healthy donors.

The CDR3 length is 15 residues. Between the trimmed V and J ends, which lost 1 base and 0 bases, there was a span of 10 bases. Germline V gene data show CDR1 as LNHNV and CDR2 as YYDKDF (reference sequence). cDNA synthesis used the whole RNA isolate, giving expressed TCRB sequences. This table comes from immunoSEQ multiplex PCR, and its TCRdb copy is limited to in-frame clones, with some not included. The sample has 350,000 to 450,000 clones, roughly 12% seen once. For this clone: Its antigen is not identified.

Study-level points and caveats: Fewer insertions but more deletions were seen at VDJ junctions in type 1 diabetes patients. TCRB CDR3s were moderately but significantly shorter in Type 1 diabetes patients in all four CD4+ subsets. Naive, central memory and regulatory TCRB repertoires appeared more similar among patients than healthy donors.

V is TRBV15 and J is TRBJ2-7; D not certain. What was sequenced was naive CD4+ T cells from blood. The TCR sequence derives from a young woman with type 1 diabetes. CDR3 sequence reads: CATSRGWADSYEQYF. The CDR3 region has the DNA TGTGCCACCAGCAGAGGGTGGGCAGACTCCTACGAGCAGTACTTC.